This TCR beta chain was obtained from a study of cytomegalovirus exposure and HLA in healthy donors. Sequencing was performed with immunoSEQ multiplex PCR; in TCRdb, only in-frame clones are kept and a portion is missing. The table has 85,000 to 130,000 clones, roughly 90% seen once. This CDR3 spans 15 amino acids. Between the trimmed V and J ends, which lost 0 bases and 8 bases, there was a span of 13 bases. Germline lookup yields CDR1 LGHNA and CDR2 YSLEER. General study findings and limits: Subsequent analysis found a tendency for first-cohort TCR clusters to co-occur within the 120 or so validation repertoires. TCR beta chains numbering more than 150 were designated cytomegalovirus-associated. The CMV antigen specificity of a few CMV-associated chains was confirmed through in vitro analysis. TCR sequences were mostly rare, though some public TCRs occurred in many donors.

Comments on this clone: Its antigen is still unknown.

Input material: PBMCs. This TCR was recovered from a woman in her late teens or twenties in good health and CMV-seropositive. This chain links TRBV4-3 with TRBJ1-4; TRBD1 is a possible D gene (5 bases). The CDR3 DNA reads TGCGCCAGCAGCCAAGATGTAGGGGATCGGGAAAAACTGTTTTTT. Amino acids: CASSQDVGDREKLFF.